Listed below are T cell receptor beta chains from one sample, sequenced in a study of blood T cell repertoires in COVID-19. Using immunoSEQ multiplex PCR, the repertoire was profiled, and TCRdb retains in-frame clones only, with some absent. The data contain 220,000 or so clones, approximately 80% of them seen just once; the ten biggest clones take up 15% to 20%. The source material was peripheral blood. The receptors here all came from a man younger than 45 with active or convalescent COVID-19. CDR3s include the opening cysteine and the closing phenylalanine or tryptophan. D genes are given only for firm matches. Expanded clones are given a class, and other clones once, few, many or no size at all.

d_call j_call v_call clone_size cdr3_aa cdr3_nt
. TRBJ2-7 TRBV2 . CASSDEVRHEQYF TGTGCCAGCAGTGACGAGGTTCGGCACGAGCAGTACTTC
. TRBJ1-1 TRBV29-1 . CSVHRDLGRTEAFF TGCAGCGTCCACAGGGATCTGGGTCGGACTGAAGCTTTCTTT
. TRBJ1-1 TRBV18 . CASSSLSMNTEAFF TGTGCCAGCTCATCTCTAAGTATGAACACTGAAGCTTTCTTT
TRBD1 TRBJ1-2 TRBV6-2/TRBV6-3 . CASSRQGEDGYTF TGTGCCAGCAGCAGACAGGGGGAAGATGGCTACACCTTC
TRBD1 TRBJ1-1 TRBV7-2 . CASSSYPGQRNTEAFF TGTGCCAGCAGCTCTTATCCGGGACAGAGGAACACTGAAGCTTTCTTT
TRBD2 TRBJ2-3 TRBV15 once CATSKKAGGASVTDTQYF TGTGCCACCAGCAAGAAAGCGGGGGGGGCTTCGGTCACAGATACGCAGTATTTT
. TRBJ2-5 TRBV2 . CASSSTLQAQETQYF TGTGCCAGCAGTTCGACCCTACAGGCCCAAGAGACCCAGTACTTC
. TRBJ2-2 TRBV9 . CASSVSLGPRELFF TGTGCCAGCAGCGTAAGTCTAGGCCCCAGGGAGCTGTTTTTT
. TRBJ1-5 TRBV7-2 few CASTPQGNQPQHF TGTGCCAGCACCCCGCAGGGCAATCAGCCCCAGCATTTT
TRBD1 TRBJ1-5 TRBV18 . CASTKDRARARESNQPQHF TGTGCCAGCACGAAGGACAGGGCCCGAGCACGGGAAAGCAATCAGCCCCAGCATTTT
. TRBJ2-7 TRBV7-8 . CASSRDSSYEQYF TGTGCCAGCAGCAGGGACTCCTCCTACGAGCAGTACTTC
TRBD1 TRBJ1-2 TRBV11-2 . CASSPDRGYGYTF TGTGCCAGCAGCCCCGACAGGGGATATGGCTACACCTTC
. TRBJ1-5 TRBV7-2 . CASSSHYSNQPQHF TGTGCCAGCAGCTCCCACTATAGCAATCAGCCCCAGCATTTT
. TRBJ2-5 TRBV6-6 . CATGRGQQETQYF TGTGCCACCGGACGCGGACAGCAAGAGACCCAGTACTTC
. TRBJ2-2 TRBV27 . CASRGGYGEVNTGELFF TGTGCCAGCAGGGGAGGTTATGGCGAAGTGAACACCGGGGAGCTGTTTTTT
. TRBJ2-7 TRBV4-3 . CASSQDGYGDEQYF TGCGCCAGCAGCCAAGACGGATACGGAGACGAGCAGTACTTC
TRBD1 TRBJ1-4 TRBV10-3 . CAISEGTGQEKLFF TGTGCCATCAGTGAGGGGACAGGGCAGGAAAAACTGTTTTTT
TRBD1 TRBJ1-1 TRBV4-2 once CASSRDSRSEAFF TGTGCCAGCAGCCGGGACAGCAGGTCTGAAGCTTTCTTT
TRBD1 TRBJ2-7 TRBV2 once CASSGRGQGGYEQYF TGTGCCAGCAGTGGGAGGGGACAGGGGGGCTACGAGCAGTACTTC
. TRBJ1-2 TRBV30 . CAWTSLGSGYTF TGTGCCTGGACCTCCCTGGGCAGTGGCTACACCTTC
TRBD1 TRBJ1-2 TRBV24-1 . CATSDFPTGQGYTF TGTGCCACCAGTGATTTCCCGACAGGGCAGGGCTACACCTTC
TRBD1 TRBJ1-4 TRBV27 . CASRPGTGTEKLFF TGTGCCAGCAGACCCGGGACAGGGACTGAAAAACTGTTTTTT
TRBD1 TRBJ1-6 TRBV3-1/TRBV3-2 . CASSQETGGRNSPLHF TGTGCCAGCAGCCAAGAAACAGGGGGCCGCAATTCACCCCTCCACTTT
. TRBJ1-2 TRBV7-8 . CASSGSGGYGYTF TGTGCCAGCAGTGGGTCCGGGGGCTATGGCTACACCTTC
TRBD1 TRBJ1-2 TRBV30 once CAWSVQGASYGYTF TGTGCCTGGAGTGTACAGGGGGCAAGCTATGGCTACACCTTC
. TRBJ1-5 TRBV20-1 . CSAADNQPQHF TGCAGTGCCGCGGATAATCAGCCCCAGCATTTT
. TRBJ1-6 TRBV19 once CASSIENSPLHF TGTGCCAGTAGTATTGAGAATTCACCCCTCCACTTT
. TRBJ2-7 TRBV28 . CASNDRFDSYEQYF TGTGCCAGCAACGACAGGTTCGACTCCTACGAGCAGTACTTC
TRBD2 TRBJ2-3 TRBV18 . CASSPPNRLAGTDTQYF TGTGCCAGCTCACCACCTAATAGACTAGCGGGCACAGATACGCAGTATTTT
TRBD1 TRBJ1-2 TRBV19 . CASQLIPGQHSYTF TGTGCCAGCCAATTAATTCCGGGACAGCATAGCTACACCTTC
. TRBJ2-1 TRBV7-2 . CASRGPGRSGNAPLNEQFF TGTGCCAGCAGAGGACCGGGAAGGTCTGGGAACGCGCCCCTCAATGAGCAGTTCTTC
TRBD1 TRBJ1-4 TRBV3-1/TRBV3-2 . CASSQGGSGGNEKLFF TGTGCCAGCAGCCAAGGAGGATCAGGGGGTAATGAAAAACTGTTTTTT
. TRBJ1-4 TRBV2 . CASGGAAGEKLFF TGTGCCAGCGGGGGGGCCGCTGGCGAAAAACTGTTTTTT
. TRBJ1-1 TRBV7-2 . CASSPGGGGRGTEAFF TGTGCCAGCAGCCCCGGCGGCGGGGGTCGGGGCACTGAAGCTTTCTTT
. TRBJ1-1 TRBV27 . CASRAVWRDTEAFF TGTGCCAGCAGGGCAGTTTGGAGGGACACTGAAGCTTTCTTT
. TRBJ2-3 TRBV27 . CASSLSGFIFGGTTDTQYF TGTGCCAGCAGTTTATCGGGGTTTATATTTGGAGGAACCACAGATACGCAGTATTTT
. TRBJ2-2 TRBV7-9 once CASSPRGKTGELFF TGTGCCAGCAGCCCTCGGGGGAAAACCGGGGAGCTGTTTTTT
TRBD2 TRBJ2-1 TRBV5-5 . CASSLLAAGGPEEQFF TGTGCCAGCAGCTTACTGGCAGCGGGAGGGCCGGAAGAGCAGTTCTTC
. TRBJ1-1 TRBV27 . CASRANTEAFF TGTGCCAGCAGGGCGAACACTGAAGCTTTCTTT
. TRBJ2-1 TRBV2 . CASSAGVNIRGFF TGTGCCAGCAGCGCTGGCGTCAACATTCGGGGATTCTTC
. TRBJ1-1 TRBV6-5 . CASRRQSMNTEAFF TGTGCCAGCAGACGACAGTCCATGAACACTGAAGCTTTCTTT
TRBD1 TRBJ2-1 TRBV5-1 many CASSPGQAKGNEQFF TGCGCCAGCAGCCCCGGACAGGCCAAGGGAAATGAGCAGTTCTTC
. TRBJ2-3 TRBV28 . CASSSPGGRPDTQYF TGTGCCAGCAGTTCCCCAGGGGGGAGGCCAGATACGCAGTATTTT
. TRBJ2-1 TRBV2 . CASSDSAERYNEQFF TGTGCCAGCAGTGATTCGGCGGAGCGCTACAATGAGCAGTTCTTC
. TRBJ2-1 TRBV4-1 . CASSQEPGSSGYNEQFF TGCGCCAGCAGCCAAGAGCCCGGGAGTTCGGGGTACAATGAGCAGTTCTTC
. TRBJ2-3 TRBV6-5 . CASRGPGADTQYF TGTGCCAGCCGAGGGCCGGGCGCAGATACGCAGTATTTT
TRBD2 TRBJ2-3 TRBV7-2 . CASSFLAGANTDTQYF TGTGCCAGCAGCTTTCTAGCGGGGGCGAACACAGATACGCAGTATTTT
TRBD2 TRBJ2-3 TRBV11-2 . CASSLDRGLAGTDTQYF TGTGCCAGCAGCTTAGATCGAGGACTAGCGGGAACAGATACGCAGTATTTT
. TRBJ2-5 TRBV6-2/TRBV6-3 . CASSYAGGTSGTQYF TGTGCCAGCAGTTACGCCGGGGGAACGAGCGGGACCCAGTACTTC
TRBD1 TRBJ2-3 TRBV7-2 . CASSARDRRTDTQYF TGTGCCAGCAGCGCCCGGGACAGACGTACAGATACGCAGTATTTT
. TRBJ1-2 TRBV28 . CASSRLLRGGGYTF TGTGCCAGCAGTCGCCTTCTCAGGGGTGGCGGCTACACCTTC
. TRBJ2-7 TRBV18 . CASSPRQLSSYEQYF TGTGCCAGCTCACCGCGGCAGCTAAGCTCCTACGAGCAGTACTTC
. TRBJ1-2 TRBV18 . CASSPVLGRENGYTF TGTGCCAGCTCACCAGTCTTGGGCCGGGAGAATGGCTACACCTTC
. TRBJ1-5 TRBV19 . CASSTMGGARQPQHF TGTGCCAGTAGTACAATGGGGGGGGCGAGGCAGCCCCAGCATTTT
. TRBJ1-1 TRBV18 . CASSPPFGVNTEAFF TGTGCCAGCTCACCACCGTTCGGGGTGAACACTGAAGCTTTCTTT